These 17 T cell receptor beta chains share one sample of origin, sequenced in a study of blood T cell repertoires in COVID-19. TCRdb's copy holds only in-frame clones and misses some; the assay was immunoSEQ multiplex PCR. The profile shows about 200,000 clones, roughly nine tenths of them singletons. Sequenced sample: PBMCs or T cells enriched from blood (not recorded which). The receptors come from a woman aged 18 to 35 who had recovered from COVID-19.

The chain recombines TRBV24-1 with TRBJ1-2; D gene unclear. The germline CDR1 and CDR2 sequences are KGHDR and SFDVKD. The CDR3 sequence is 12 residues long. Trimming shortened V by 3 bases and J by 2 bases, and 3 bases separated the two germline ends. The CDR3 DNA follows: TGTGCCACCAGTGATGAGAACTATGGCTACACCTTC. Protein: CATSDENYGYTF.

This chain connects TRBV10-3 to TRBJ1-2; TRBD1 matches 7 bases. From germline, CDR1 is ENHRY and CDR2 SYGVKD. CDR3 size: 13 residues. The J segment lost 7 bases and the V segment lost 7 bases, leaving 9 bases of the junction unmatched. DNA for the CDR3: TGTGCCATCACCTCTACAGGGGTGGGTGGCTACACCTTC. This sequence encodes CAITSTGVGGYTF.

This clone showed up just once. V usage is TRBV12-3 or TRBV12-4 and J usage is TRBJ2-2; D remains unclear. The V end was cut by 5 bases, the J end by 2 bases, with 6 bases between. The CDR3 covers 13 residues. CDR3 nucleotides: TGTGCCAGCAGTATATCCAACACCGGGGAGCTGTTTTTT. Protein sequence: CASSISNTGELFF.

The chain uses TRBV6-5 and TRBJ2-5; 12 bases align to TRBD2. CDR3 length equals 16 residues. The J segment lost 7 bases and the V segment lost 0 bases, leaving 6 bases of the junction unmatched. Germline V gives CDR1 MNHEY, CDR2 SVGAGI. The CDR3 DNA is TGTGCCAGCAGTTACTCGGGGCTAGCGGGGGGGCCGACCCAGTACTTC. This gives the protein CASSYSGLAGGPTQYF.

The chain has TRBV2 and TRBJ1-3; 9 bases align to TRBD1. V lost 5 bases and J lost 3; bases outside the gene matches: 5. Germline V gene data show CDR1 as SNHLY and CDR2 as FYNNEI. The CDR3 is 15 amino acids. This CDR3 reads CASSQTGGFGNTIYF. Written as DNA, the CDR3 is TGTGCCAGCAGTCAAACAGGGGGCTTTGGAAACACCATATATTTT.

The chain is built from TRBV3-1 (or the pseudogene TRBV3-2) and TRBJ2-1; TRBD1 matches at 8 bases. The length of the CDR3 is 15 residues. CDR1 LGHDT and CDR2 YNNKEL come from the germline V gene (reference sequence). V trimming: 6 bases; J trimming: 6 bases; junction bases outside the gene matches: 10. The CDR3 here is CASSRRDRSGNEQFF. In nucleotides, the CDR3 is TGTGCCAGCAGTCGCCGGGACAGGTCAGGCAATGAGCAGTTCTTC.

The chain carries TRBV10-3 and TRBJ1-4, with D perhaps matching TRBD1 (6 bases). V lost 6 bases to trimming and J lost 1 base, with 15 bases between them. The CDR3 is made up of 16 amino acids. Per germline, CDR1 ENHRY and CDR2 SYGVKD. CDR3 DNA sequence: TGTGCCATCAGGGCACAGGGTCCGGGAACTAATGAAAAACTGTTTTTT. The encoded protein is CAIRAQGPGTNEKLFF.

This clone has more than one count but fewer than ten. J is TRBJ1-6 and V is TRBV19; TRBD1 agrees at 7 bases. Germline trimming cut 6 bases from V and 10 bases from J; bases unmatched to any gene: 15. The CDR3 loop spans 16 amino acids. From germline, CDR1 is LNHDA and CDR2 SQIVND (reference sequence). CDR3: CASSQTSGTETSPLHF. Here the CDR3 DNA reads TGTGCCAGTAGCCAAACATCCGGGACAGAGACCTCACCCCTCCACTTT.

The sample holds one count of this clone. V and J are TRBV5-6 and TRBJ1-2; TRBD1 is a possible D gene (5 bases). The CDR3 is made up of 11 amino acids. Per the germline V gene, CDR1 is SGHDT and CDR2 is YYEEEE. V was trimmed by 7 bases and J by 6 bases, leaving 10 bases between them. The CDR3 spells CASFARDGYTF. CDR3 in DNA: TGTGCCAGCTTTGCCAGGGATGGCTACACCTTC.

The V call is TRBV28, the J call TRBJ1-4; D is perhaps TRBD1 (6 bases). The V and J ends lost 2 bases and 2 bases respectively, with 12 bases between them. This CDR3 is 16 amino acids long. CDR1 is MDHEN, CDR2 SYDVKM, per germline. CDR3 in DNA: TGTGCCAGCAGTTTACAGGGGATAAATACTAATGAAAAACTGTTTTTT. Its translation is CASSLQGINTNEKLFF.

The J gene is TRBJ1-1, the V gene TRBV30; D unclear. V gave up 5 bases and J gave up 4 bases, with 8 bases separating them. The CDR3 spans 11 residues. Germline CDR1 and CDR2: GTSNPN and SVGIG (reference sequence). CDR3 amino acids: CAWGRSTEAFF. The CDR3 nucleotides are TGTGCCTGGGGTAGAAGCACTGAAGCTTTCTTT. Full variable domain (outside the CDR3, taken from reference TRBV30 and TRBJ1-1): SQTIHQWPATLVQPVGSPLSLECTVEGTSNPNLYWYRQAAGRGLQLLFYSVGIGQISSEVPQNLSASRPQDRQFILSSKKLLLSDSGFYLCAWGRSTEAFFGQGTRLTVV.

The rearrangement links TRBV6-5 to TRBJ2-3; 8 bases agree with TRBD1. CDR3 length: 15 amino acids. Germline CDR1 and CDR2: MNHEY and SVGAGI. J was trimmed by 2 bases and V by 7 bases; bases with no gene match: 8. This chain's CDR3 is CASKVDRGYTDTQYF. CDR3 DNA: TGTGCCAGCAAAGTCGACAGGGGCTACACAGATACGCAGTATTTT.

This clone was observed a handful of times. V usage is TRBV7-2 and J usage is TRBJ1-5; 9 bases match TRBD1. CDR1 and CDR2 (germline): SGHTA, FQGNSA. V shed 5 bases, J shed 7 bases, and the junction held 6 bases outside the gene matches. The CDR3 consists of 14 residues. The CDR3 region is CASSNRQGGQPQHF. The CDR3 DNA follows: TGTGCCAGCAGCAACCGACAGGGGGGACAGCCCCAGCATTTT.

The CDR3 DNA reads TGTGCCAGCAGTGCCAGGGGTGACTATGGCTACACCTTC. Its translation: CASSARGDYGYTF. The chain has TRBV28 and TRBJ1-2; perhaps TRBD1 as D (6 bases). The CDR3 length is 13 residues. CDR1 and CDR2 from the germline V gene are MDHEN and SYDVKM. Trimming cost V 5 bases and J 3 bases, with 10 bases left between them.

The chain uses TRBV5-1 and TRBJ1-2; 7 positions agree with TRBD1. The CDR3 sequence is 16 residues long. The germline V gene encodes CDR1 SGHRS and CDR2 YFSETQ. J lost 2 bases, V lost 2 bases, and 9 bases had no gene match. The CDR3 spells CASSFFPDRRNYGYTF. CDR3 coding DNA: TGCGCCAGCAGCTTTTTCCCGGACAGGAGAAACTATGGCTACACCTTC.

V is TRBV5-1 and J is TRBJ1-1; 8 nucleotides match TRBD1. The V gene's germline CDR1 is SGHRS and CDR2 YFSETQ. This CDR3 is 13 amino acids long. V lost 0 bases and J lost 8; bases outside the gene matches: 3. The CDR3 DNA reads TGCGCCAGCAGCTTGGGAGCAGGGGGCGAAGCTTTCTTT. This codes for CASSLGAGGEAFF.

The chain uses TRBV19 and TRBJ2-7, with 8 bases lining up with TRBD2. Per the germline V gene, CDR1 is LNHDA and CDR2 is SQIVND (reference sequence). V was clipped by 3 bases and J by 7 bases; unmatched bases: 11. This CDR3 is 15 amino acids long. DNA of the CDR3: TGTGCCAGTAGTATGTTGGTGACTAGCGAACTAGAGCAGTACTTC. This translates into CASSMLVTSELEQYF.